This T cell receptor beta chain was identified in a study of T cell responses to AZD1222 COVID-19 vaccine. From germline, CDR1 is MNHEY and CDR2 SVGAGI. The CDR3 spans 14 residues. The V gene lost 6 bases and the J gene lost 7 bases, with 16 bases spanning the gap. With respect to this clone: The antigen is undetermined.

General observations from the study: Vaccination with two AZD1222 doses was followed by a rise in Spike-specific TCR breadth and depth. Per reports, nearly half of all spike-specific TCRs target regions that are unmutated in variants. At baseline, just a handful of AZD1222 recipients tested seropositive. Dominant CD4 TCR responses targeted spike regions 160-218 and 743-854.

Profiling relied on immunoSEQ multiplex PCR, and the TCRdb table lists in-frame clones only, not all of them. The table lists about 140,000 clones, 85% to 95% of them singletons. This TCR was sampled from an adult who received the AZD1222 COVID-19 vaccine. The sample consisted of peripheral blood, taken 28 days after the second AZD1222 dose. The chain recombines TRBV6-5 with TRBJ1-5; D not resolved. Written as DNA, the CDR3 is TGTGCCAGCAGCGACCCGCCCGGAGAGCAGCCCCAGCATTTT. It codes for CASSDPPGEQPQHF.